This T cell receptor (beta chain) was retrieved from a study of blood T cell repertoires in COVID-19. Study-wide background: COVID-19 samples, acute and convalescent, were from the United States, Italy and Spain. T cells, B-cell-depleted T cells, or PBMCs supplied cDNA or gDNA.

As handled by the study authors: Estimation of nucleated cell counts was performed using reference gene primer amplification. Some clones are missing from TCRdb's copy, which holds only in-frame ones; the method was immunoSEQ multiplex PCR. The D gene and trimming were derived from the DNA, and the V and J assignments and clone size from that table. The sample holds around 100,000 clones, approximately 86% seen once. Seattle's enrolled individuals joined amid active infection and were then monitored longitudinally. The germline gives CDR1 LGHDT, CDR2 YNNKEL (reference sequence). V lost 0 bases and J 1 base, leaving 9 bases between the germline ends. This CDR3 is built from 15 residues.

This TCR derives from a woman between 45 and 65 years old with COVID-19, enrolled during active disease. The sample taken for sequencing was peripheral blood. The chain recombines TRBV3-1 (or the pseudogene TRBV3-2) with TRBJ1-2, with D tentatively TRBD1 (6 bases). The CDR3 DNA reads TGTGCCAGCAGCCAAGATACAGGGTATAACTATGGCTACACCTTC. The encoded protein is CASSQDTGYNYGYTF.